These 21 T cell receptor beta chains came from one sample sequenced in a study of T cell repertoires in ileal Crohn's disease. Some clones are missing from TCRdb's copy, which holds only in-frame ones; the method was immunoSEQ multiplex PCR. The data hold 5,000 to 6,000 clones, with roughly 79% observed a single time. The sample taken for sequencing was ileal tissue. Every receptor here comes from an adult with Crohn's disease.

J is TRBJ2-1 and V is TRBV7-2; 11 bases fit TRBD1. The trim removed 3 bases at V and 0 bases at J, leaving 1 base unmatched. Germline CDR1 SGHTA, CDR2 FQGNSA. This CDR3 region has 16 residues. CDR3 loop: CASSFGTGGSYNEQFF. The CDR3 DNA is TGTGCCAGCAGCTTCGGGACAGGGGGCTCCTACAATGAGCAGTTCTTC.

The V call is TRBV10-3, the J call TRBJ2-1, with TRBD2 matching over 12 bases. Germline V gives CDR1 ENHRY, CDR2 SYGVKD. The V and J ends lost 7 bases and 7 bases, in that order; junction bases with no gene match: 8. The CDR3 is made up of 15 amino acids. CDR3 DNA sequence: TGTGCCATCAAGGACCAGACTAGCGGGAGTAATGAGCAGTTCTTC. Its translation is CAIKDQTSGSNEQFF.

This chain uses TRBV10-1 with TRBJ2-1; the D is unclear. The germline V gene has CDR1 WNHNN and CDR2 SYGVQD (reference sequence). V gave up 0 bases and J gave up 11 bases, with 14 bases separating them. The CDR3 covers 14 residues. CDR3 region: CASSESVGLSQQFF. In nucleotides, the CDR3 is TGCGCCAGCAGTGAGTCGGTGGGCCTTTCTCAGCAGTTCTTC.

The J gene is TRBJ2-7, the V gene TRBV14; 9 bases agree with TRBD2. Trimming removed 4 bases from V and 12 bases from J; junction bases left unmatched: 7. This CDR3 contains 12 residues. Germline loops: CDR1 SGHDN, CDR2 FVKESK. The CDR3 loop is CASSPGLAKMYF. Written as DNA, the CDR3 is TGTGCCAGCAGCCCGGGACTAGCAAAAATGTACTTC.

The chain couples TRBV30 to TRBJ1-5, with 7 bases identical to TRBD1. The germline CDR1 and CDR2 sequences are GTSNPN and SVGIG (reference sequence). The trim removed 2 bases at V and 2 bases at J, leaving 9 bases unmatched. This CDR3 has 16 residues. The CDR3 here is CAWSKQGIVGNQPQHF. CDR3 nucleotide sequence: TGTGCCTGGAGTAAACAGGGGATCGTTGGCAATCAGCCCCAGCATTTT. Drawing the rest from reference TRBV30 and TRBJ1-5, the complete variable domain is SQTIHQWPATLVQPVGSPLSLECTVEGTSNPNLYWYRQAAGRGLQLLFYSVGIGQISSEVPQNLSASRPQDRQFILSSKKLLLSDSGFYLCAWSKQGIVGNQPQHFGDGTRLSIL.

This chain uses TRBV7-9 with TRBJ1-2, with D maybe TRBD1 (5 bases). This CDR3 is built from 16 residues. CDR1 is SEHNR, CDR2 FQNEAQ, per germline (reference sequence). V lost 0 bases, J lost 7 bases, and 18 bases lay in between. In DNA, the CDR3 is TGTGCCAGCAGCTTAGCCGCGGGACTCTATCAGGGTGGCTACACCTTC. This sequence encodes CASSLAAGLYQGGYTF.

The chain has TRBV28 and TRBJ2-7; 9 positions match TRBD1. After removal of 4 bases from V and 0 bases from J, the junction contained 7 bases not matched to a gene. The CDR3 spans 16 residues. CDR1 is MDHEN, CDR2 SYDVKM, per germline. The CDR3 bases are TGTGCCAGCAGTTCACCCGGGACAGGGTCCTCCTACGAGCAGTACTTC. Translating it yields CASSSPGTGSSYEQYF.

The J gene is TRBJ1-4, the V gene TRBV27; possibly TRBD1 for D (5 bases). V lost 6 bases, J lost 4 bases, and 18 bases lay in between. The germline V gene has CDR1 MNHEY and CDR2 SMNVEV (reference sequence). This CDR3 is built from 16 residues. CDR3 protein: CASSPRATIFNEKLFF. The CDR3 DNA reads TGTGCCAGCAGCCCCAGGGCCACTATCTTTAATGAAAAACTGTTTTTT.

The V and J genes are TRBV5-1 and TRBJ1-3, with D possibly matching TRBD1 (5 bases). The V gene lost 3 bases and the J gene lost 0 bases, with 10 bases spanning the gap. CDR3 length: 15 amino acids. The germline gives CDR1 SGHRS, CDR2 YFSETQ. The CDR3 DNA sequence: TGCGCCAGCAGCTGGCAGGGACTCTCTGGAAACACCATATATTTT. It encodes CASSWQGLSGNTIYF.

This chain uses TRBV11-3 with TRBJ1-5; D remains ambiguous. The CDR3 covers 14 residues. The germline V gene encodes CDR1 SGHNT and CDR2 YENEEA. Trimming shortened V by 8 bases and J by 3 bases, and 14 bases separated the two germline ends. The CDR3 here is CASSRRLHNQPQHF. The CDR3 nucleotides are TGTGCCAGCTCCCGGCGGCTGCACAATCAGCCCCAGCATTTT.

The sample holds a few counts of this clone. The chain recombines TRBV5-6 with TRBJ2-7, with a tentative D call TRBD2 (5 bases). CDR3 size: 14 residues. Germline V gene lookup returns CDR1 SGHDT and CDR2 YYEEEE. V lost 1 base to trimming and J lost 7 bases, with 15 bases between them. CDR3 loop: CASSLYSGSQEQYF. In DNA, the CDR3 is TGTGCCAGCAGCTTGTATTCGGGGTCTCAGGAGCAGTACTTC.

The chain combines TRBV27 with TRBJ2-1; D may be TRBD1 (6 bases). The germline CDR1 and CDR2 sequences are MNHEY and SMNVEV (reference sequence). The germline V and J ends were trimmed by 5 bases and 6 bases, with 14 bases remaining between them. The CDR3 has 14 amino acids. In nucleotides, the CDR3 is TGTGCCAGCAGTCCCTTCAGGGGCCCCAATGAGCAGTTCTTC. Amino acids: CASSPFRGPNEQFF.

CDR3 amino acids: CASSYFRLAAQETQYF. As DNA, the CDR3 is TGTGCCAGCAGTTATTTCAGACTAGCGGCCCAAGAGACCCAGTACTTC. V and J are TRBV6-5 and TRBJ2-5, with 9 positions matching TRBD2. Trimming removed 3 bases from V and 1 base from J; junction bases left unmatched: 6. This CDR3 is built from 16 residues. Germline V gene sequence: CDR1 MNHEY, CDR2 SVGAGI.

The chain carries TRBV7-2 and TRBJ2-3; the match to TRBD1 covers 8 bases. The CDR3 sequence is 15 residues long. Losses at the gene ends were 3 bases for V and 1 base for J; bases not matched to a gene: 3. Germline values: CDR1 SGHTA, CDR2 FQGNSA. The CDR3 here is CASSFQGAGTDTQYF. The CDR3 DNA is TGTGCCAGCAGCTTCCAGGGGGCGGGCACAGATACGCAGTATTTT.

V usage is TRBV30 and J usage is TRBJ1-1; TRBD1 agrees at 7 bases. The CDR3 sequence is 13 residues long. V trimming: 3 bases; J trimming: 3 bases; junction bases outside the gene matches: 4. CDR1 GTSNPN and CDR2 SVGIG come from the germline V gene (reference sequence). In DNA, the CDR3 is TGTGCCTGGAGCGTAACAGGGGACACTGAAGCTTTCTTT. Encoded protein: CAWSVTGDTEAFF.

The rearrangement joins TRBV11-2 to TRBJ1-4, with TRBD1 as a possible D gene (5 bases). The germline gives CDR1 SGHAT, CDR2 FQNNGV. This CDR3 is 14 amino acids long. Trimming took 5 bases from V and 8 from J, leaving 15 bases between them. The CDR3 sequence is CASSPGPRVEKLFF. The DNA of the CDR3 is TGTGCCAGCAGCCCGGGCCCCAGGGTGGAAAAACTGTTTTTT.

The chain combines TRBV7-9 with TRBJ1-1, with 7 bases identical to TRBD1. The CDR3 length is 14 residues. The germline V gene encodes CDR1 SEHNR and CDR2 FQNEAQ (reference sequence). The V segment lost 5 bases and the J segment 7 bases; nucleotides outside the gene matches: 10. For the CDR3, the DNA is TGTGCCAGCAGCGAGAAAACAGGGGTAGATGAAGCTTTCTTT. This gives the protein CASSEKTGVDEAFF. Variable domain in full (rest from reference TRBV7-9 and TRBJ1-1): DTGVSQNPRHKITKRGQNVTFRCDPISEHNRLYWYRQTLGQGPEFLTYFQNEAQLEKSRLLSDRFSAERPKGSFSTLEIQRTEQGDSAMYLCASSEKTGVDEAFFGQGTRLTVV.

The J gene is TRBJ1-1, the V gene TRBV5-4; D possibly corresponds to TRBD1 (6 bases). Germline V gives CDR1 SGHNT, CDR2 YYREEE (reference sequence). Trimming stripped 0 bases from V and 7 bases from J, with 10 bases between. The CDR3 length is 13 residues. CDR3 loop: CASSLGGQIEAFF. CDR3 sequence (DNA): TGTGCCAGCAGCTTGGGTGGACAGATTGAAGCTTTCTTT. The complete variable domain, with remaining parts taken from reference TRBV5-4 and TRBJ1-1, reads ETGVTQSPTHLIKTRGQQVTLRCSSQSGHNTVSWYQQALGQGPQFIFQYYREEENGRGNFPPRFSGLQFPNYSSELNVNALELDDSALYLCASSLGGQIEAFFGQGTRLTVV.

V is TRBV7-8 and J is TRBJ1-5, with TRBD1 matching 7 bases. After removal of 2 bases from V and 1 base from J, the junction contained 11 bases not matched to a gene. Germline assignment: CDR1 SGHVS and CDR2 FQNEAQ. The CDR3 runs to 18 residues. The CDR3 DNA sequence: TGTGCCAGCAGCTTAACACCCAGAAACAGGGGAAGCAATCAGCCCCAGCATTTT. Protein sequence: CASSLTPRNRGSNQPQHF.

The sample holds one count of this clone. The chain employs TRBV6-5 and TRBJ2-2; 9 positions agree with TRBD1. This CDR3 comprises 15 residues. From germline, CDR1 is MNHEY and CDR2 SVGAGI. After removal of 2 bases from V and 7 bases from J, the junction contained 5 bases not matched to a gene. DNA of the CDR3: TGTGCCAGCAGTTACCGCGGACAGGGGAACGGGGAGCTGTTTTTT. Translated: CASSYRGQGNGELFF.

The chain has TRBV18 and TRBJ1-2, with D perhaps TRBD1 (5 bases). There are 12 residues in the CDR3. Trimming took 5 bases from V and 8 from J, leaving 12 bases between them. Germline V gives CDR1 KGHSH, CDR2 LQKENI. The CDR3 reads CASSSDRGGYTF. DNA of the CDR3: TGTGCCAGCTCATCCGATCGGGGGGGCTACACCTTC.